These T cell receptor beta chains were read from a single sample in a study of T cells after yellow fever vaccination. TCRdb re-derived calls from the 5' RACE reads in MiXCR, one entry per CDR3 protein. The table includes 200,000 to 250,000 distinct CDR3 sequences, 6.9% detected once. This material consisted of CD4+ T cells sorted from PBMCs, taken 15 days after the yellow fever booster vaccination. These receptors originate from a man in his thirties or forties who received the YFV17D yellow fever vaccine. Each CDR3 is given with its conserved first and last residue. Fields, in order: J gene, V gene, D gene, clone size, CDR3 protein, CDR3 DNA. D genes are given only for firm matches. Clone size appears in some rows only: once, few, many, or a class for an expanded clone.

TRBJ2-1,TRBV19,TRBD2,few,CASRSGGRNYNEQFF,TGTGCCAGTAGATCGGGCGGGAGGAACTACAATGAGCAGTTCTTC
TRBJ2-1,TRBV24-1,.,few,CATSDGLTAAGYNEQFF,TGTGCCACCAGTGACGGTCTTACGGCGGCCGGCTACAATGAGCAGTTCTTC
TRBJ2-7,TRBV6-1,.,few,CASRPDSYEQYF,TGTGCCAGCAGGCCTGATTCCTACGAGCAGTACTTC
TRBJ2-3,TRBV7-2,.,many,CASSLAAQGIDTQYF,TGTGCCAGCAGCTTAGCAGCGCAGGGGATAGATACGCAGTATTTT
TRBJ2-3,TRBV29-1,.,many,CSVGSGPQYF,TGCAGCGTTGGATCAGGGCCGCAGTATTTT
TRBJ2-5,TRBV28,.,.,CASSSPKRKSETQYF,TGTGCCAGCAGTTCCCCAAAACGGAAATCGGAGACCCAGTACTTC
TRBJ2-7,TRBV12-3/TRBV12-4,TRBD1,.,CASSPGQGTRGEYEQYF,TGTGCCAGCAGTCCGGGACAGGGGACTCGGGGCGAGTACGAGCAGTACTTC
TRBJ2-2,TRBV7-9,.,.,CASSLGAGLDTGELFF,TGTGCCAGCAGCTTAGGAGCGGGTCTCGACACCGGGGAGCTGTTTTTT
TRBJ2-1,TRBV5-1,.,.,CASTFSGTRGYNEQFF,TGCGCCAGCACCTTTTCCGGGACACGGGGTTACAATGAGCAGTTCTTC
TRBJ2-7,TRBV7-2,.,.,CASSLGGGPYYEQYF,TGTGCCAGCAGCTTAGGGGGTGGCCCCTACTACGAGCAGTACTTC